A selection of T cell receptor beta chains follows, all from one sample in a study of PD-1 blockade in classical Hodgkin lymphoma. Sequencing used immunoSEQ multiplex PCR; TCRdb keeps in-frame clones, though not all of them. The sample records some 14,000 clones, over 65% being singletons. The sample here was peripheral blood mononuclear cells (PBMCs), taken at baseline. The receptors were sampled from a human donor with classical Hodgkin lymphoma. Each CDR3 is given with its conserved first and last residue. D genes are given only for firm matches. Some rows have no size entry. The others give once, few or many, or a class for an expanded clone.

D gene,clone size,J gene,CDR3 length,V gene,CDR3 protein,CDR3 DNA
.,few,TRBJ1-1,12,TRBV29-1,CSVTKMNTEAFF,TGCAGCGTTACAAAGATGAACACTGAAGCTTTCTTT
.,.,TRBJ1-1,16,TRBV5-4,CASSPGGWSPNTEAFF,TGTGCCAGCAGCCCCGGGGGATGGAGCCCGAACACTGAAGCTTTCTTT
.,.,TRBJ1-2,12,TRBV6-1,CASRDRRDGYTF,TGTGCCAGCAGGGACAGAAGAGACGGCTACACCTTC
TRBD1,.,TRBJ1-4,15,TRBV11-2,CASSPEQGRGEKLFF,TGTGCCAGCAGCCCGGAACAGGGGAGGGGGGAAAAACTGTTTTTT
.,.,TRBJ2-3,11,TRBV25-1,CASKTGYTQYF,TGTGCCAGCAAGACGGGATATACGCAGTATTTT
.,once,TRBJ2-5,14,TRBV19,CASSIGGNRETQYF,TGTGCCAGTAGTATAGGGGGGAATAGAGAGACCCAGTACTTC
.,.,TRBJ1-1,17,TRBV7-2,CASSLLTDSFLNTEAFF,TGTGCCAGCAGCTTACTTACGGACAGCTTTTTGAACACTGAAGCTTTCTTT
TRBD1,once,TRBJ1-2,15,TRBV7-3,CASSFSSGDSYGYTF,TGTGCCAGCAGCTTCTCATCCGGGGACAGCTATGGCTACACCTTC
.,.,TRBJ2-7,15,TRBV5-4,CASSRTMVNSYEQYF,TGTGCCAGCAGCCGGACCATGGTCAACTCCTACGAGCAGTACTTC
.,.,TRBJ2-7,12,TRBV30,CAWGRLSYEQYF,TGTGCCTGGGGCAGGTTATCCTACGAGCAGTACTTC
.,.,TRBJ2-3,16,TRBV7-2,CASSLDVLRITDTQYF,TGTGCCAGCAGCTTAGATGTTTTGCGGATTACAGATACGCAGTATTTT
.,.,TRBJ2-3,14,TRBV10-3,CAISESVATDTQYF,TGTGCCATCAGTGAGTCCGTAGCGACAGATACGCAGTATTTT
.,.,TRBJ1-2,15,TRBV2,CASNLLPGGTYGYTF,TGTGCCAGCAACCTCCTCCCCGGAGGTACCTATGGCTACACCTTC
.,.,TRBJ2-3,14,TRBV18,CASSGGEFTDTQYF,TGTGCCAGCTCGGGTGGGGAGTTCACAGATACGCAGTATTTT
.,.,TRBJ2-6,16,TRBV28,CASSPTGSPGANVLTF,TGTGCCAGCAGTCCCACAGGGTCACCTGGGGCCAACGTCCTGACTTTC
.,.,TRBJ1-2,15,TRBV5-4,CASSLDAALNYGYTF,TGTGCCAGCAGCTTGGATGCAGCCTTGAACTATGGCTACACCTTC
.,.,TRBJ2-7,13,TRBV18,CASSPPQTYEQYF,TGTGCCAGCTCACCACCTCAGACCTACGAGCAGTACTTC
.,.,TRBJ1-6,15,TRBV9,CASSALTGYNSPLHF,TGTGCCAGCAGCGCCCTGACAGGCTATAATTCACCCCTCCACTTT
.,.,TRBJ1-4,12,TRBV19,CASSVTNEKLFF,TGTGCCAGTAGTGTCACCAATGAAAAACTGTTTTTT
TRBD1,.,TRBJ1-6,17,TRBV4-3,CASSQETGTGGFSPLHF,TGCGCCAGCAGCCAGGAAACGGGGACAGGGGGTTTTTCACCCCTCCACTTT
TRBD2,.,TRBJ2-3,15,TRBV7-3,CASSLTGGGATAQYF,TGTGCCAGCAGCTTAACGGGCGGGGGAGCGACGGCGCAGTATTTT
TRBD1,.,TRBJ2-5,16,TRBV2,CASNRAGTGRQETQYF,TGTGCCAGCAACAGAGCCGGGACAGGGCGCCAAGAGACCCAGTACTTC